This TCR beta chain was observed in a study of tumor T cells in aggressive B-cell lymphoma. Germline trimming cut 5 bases from V and 3 bases from J; bases unmatched to any gene: 9. Germline CDR1 and CDR2: SGHAT and FQNNGV. This CDR3 comprises 15 residues. Profiled with immunoSEQ multiplex PCR; TCRdb holds only in-frame clones, not every one. The sample lists approximately 4,200 clones, about nine tenths occurring once. The chain links TRBV11-2 to TRBJ2-7; 8 nucleotides line up with TRBD2. The TCR comes from an adult with diffuse large B cell lymphoma. Sequencing input: tumor tissue. The CDR3 sequence is CASSPSAGGHYEQYF. The CDR3 DNA is TGTGCCAGCAGCCCCTCGGCGGGAGGACACTACGAGCAGTACTTC.